The next 18 T cell receptor beta chains were all read from a single sample in a study of cytomegalovirus exposure and HLA in healthy donors. PCR primers comprised 60 Vbeta and 13 Jbeta primers. Assay used: immunoSEQ multiplex PCR; TCRdb lists only in-frame clones, some missing. The table records 140,000 to 150,000 clones, roughly three quarters of them present only once. Sequencing was done on a sample of PBMCs. Receptor source: a woman aged 40 to 50 in good health and CMV-seropositive.

The DNA of the CDR3 is TGCAGCGTTGGTATATTAGCGGGGGGGAGCGAGCAGTACTTC. This sequence encodes CSVGILAGGSEQYF. This chain uses TRBV29-1 with TRBJ2-7; 11 positions match TRBD2. The CDR3 is made up of 14 amino acids. Germline lookup yields CDR1 SQVTM and CDR2 ANQGSEA. V shed 4 bases, J shed 6 bases, and the junction held 8 bases outside the gene matches.

The chain uses TRBV6-1 and TRBJ1-4; D is perhaps TRBD1 (6 bases). The ends were cut back, 5 bases at V and 3 bases at J, with 7 bases in the middle. Germline V gene sequence: CDR1 MNHNS, CDR2 SASEGT. This CDR3 comprises 13 residues. In DNA, the CDR3 is TGTGCCAGCAGTTGGGGGCCTAATGAAAAACTGTTTTTT. It encodes CASSWGPNEKLFF.

The chain's CDR3 is CASSSSAGGWYNEQFF. The CDR3 coding sequence is TGTGCCAGCAGCTCGTCAGCGGGGGGGTGGTACAATGAGCAGTTCTTC. This rearrangement joins TRBV11-2 to TRBJ2-1; 10 bases map to TRBD2. This CDR3 comprises 16 residues. Germline loops: CDR1 SGHAT, CDR2 FQNNGV. V shed 4 bases, J shed 4 bases, and the junction held 7 bases outside the gene matches.

The DNA for the CDR3 is TGTGCCAGCACTGCGTTGGCGGGAGGAAGCAATCAGCCCCAGCATTTT. Encoded protein: CASTALAGGSNQPQHF. The rearrangement joins TRBV2 to TRBJ1-5, with D unclear. Per the germline V gene, CDR1 is SNHLY and CDR2 is FYNNEI. The length of the CDR3 is 16 residues. V gave up 7 bases and J gave up 1 base, with 17 bases separating them.

This clone was seen more than once but under ten times. The chain recombines TRBV30 with TRBJ2-7, with 8 positions matching TRBD1. The length of the CDR3 is 14 residues. CDR1 GTSNPN and CDR2 SVGIG come from the germline V gene (reference sequence). J was trimmed by 4 bases and V by 1 base; bases with no gene match: 6. The CDR3 is CAWSARGQRYEQYF. The CDR3 DNA is TGTGCCTGGAGTGCCAGGGGGCAGCGATACGAGCAGTACTTC.

V and J are TRBV19 and TRBJ2-1; 7 nucleotides line up with TRBD2. The CDR3 is made up of 15 amino acids. V was clipped by 4 bases and J by 2 bases; unmatched bases: 5. The germline V gene has CDR1 LNHDA and CDR2 SQIVND (reference sequence). The CDR3 region is CASSRLATTYNEQFF. The CDR3 DNA reads TGTGCCAGTAGTAGACTAGCCACAACCTACAATGAGCAGTTCTTC.

The rearrangement joins TRBV27 to TRBJ2-7; maybe TRBD2 (5 bases). CDR3 length equals 15 residues. V was clipped by 5 bases and J by 1 base, with 15 bases between them. CDR1 and CDR2 from the germline V gene are MNHEY and SMNVEV (reference sequence). This CDR3 reads CASSPLGGPSYEQYF. The CDR3 nucleotides read TGTGCCAGCAGTCCGTTGGGCGGGCCGTCCTACGAGCAGTACTTC.

The J gene is TRBJ2-5, the V gene TRBV7-3, with 14 positions matching TRBD2. There are 17 residues in the CDR3. Per the germline V gene, CDR1 is SGHTA and CDR2 is FQGTGA. The V segment lost 0 bases and the J segment 4 bases; nucleotides outside the gene matches: 4. The CDR3 here is CASSLTGLAGGRETQYF. DNA for the CDR3: TGTGCCAGCAGCTTAACCGGACTAGCGGGGGGCCGAGAGACCCAGTACTTC. The variable domain in full, with the rest retrieved from reference TRBV7-3 and TRBJ2-5, is GAGVSQTPSNKVTEKGKYVELRCDPISGHTALYWYRQSLGQGPEFLIYFQGTGAADDSGLPNDRFFAVRPEGSVSTLKIQRTERGDSAVYLCASSLTGLAGGRETQYFGPGTRLLVL.

For the CDR3, the DNA is TGTGCCAGCAGGCCCCCGGGGGGCACTGAAGCTTTCTTT. Residues: CASRPPGGTEAFF. The V and J genes are TRBV6-6 and TRBJ1-1, with TRBD1 as a possible D gene (5 bases). There are 13 residues in the CDR3. The V gene's germline CDR1 is MNHNY and CDR2 SVGAGI (reference sequence). Deletions cut 6 bases from V and 4 bases from J, with 12 bases between.

The rearrangement links TRBV6-1 to TRBJ1-4, with D possibly being TRBD1 (5 bases). The CDR3 is 15 residues long. Trimming shortened V by 2 bases and J by 5 bases, and 12 bases separated the two germline ends. CDR1 is MNHNS and CDR2 is SASEGT in the germline V gene. The CDR3 loop reads CASSELGGRNEKLFF. As DNA, the CDR3 is TGTGCCAGCAGTGAATTGGGGGGACGGAATGAAAAACTGTTTTTT.

V usage is TRBV5-1 and J usage is TRBJ1-2, with D possibly matching TRBD1 (6 bases). The V end lost 0 bases, the J end lost 4 bases, and 10 bases lay between the germline ends. CDR1 and CDR2 (germline): SGHRS, YFSETQ. The CDR3 extends over 14 amino acids. This chain's CDR3 is CASSLGTVGYGYTF. CDR3 nucleotide sequence: TGCGCCAGCAGCTTGGGGACAGTAGGCTATGGCTACACCTTC.

The CDR3 region has the DNA TGTGCCAGCAGTGAAGGGGGACAGAAAAATGAAAAACTGTTTTTT. It yields the protein CASSEGGQKNEKLFF. V gene TRBV2 combines with J gene TRBJ1-4; 7 positions agree with TRBD1. This CDR3 spans 15 amino acids. Unmatched junction bases numbered 4, after V lost 1 base and J lost 5 bases. CDR1 is SNHLY, CDR2 FYNNEI, per germline.

Of note for this clone: This is likely a read error, given that the CDR3 carries no conserved phenylalanine or tryptophan at its end. The rearrangement uses TRBV5-6 and TRBJ1-2; 9 bases match TRBD1. The germline V gene has CDR1 SGHDT and CDR2 YYEEEE. CDR3 size: 14 residues. V shed 4 bases, J shed 7 bases, and the junction held 8 bases outside the gene matches. CDR3 coding DNA: TGTGCCAGCAGCCGAGAGACAGGGGGTCTTGGCTACACCTCC. It encodes CASSRETGGLGYTS.

The gene calls are TRBV7-3 and TRBJ2-7, with D unresolved. V was clipped by 5 bases and J by 3 bases, with 11 bases between them. This CDR3 is 13 amino acids long. CDR1 and CDR2 (germline): SGHTA, FQGTGA. The CDR3 sequence is CASSLGRDYEQYF. DNA of the CDR3: TGTGCCAGCAGCCTCGGTCGTGACTACGAGCAGTACTTC.

The rearrangement joins TRBV28 to TRBJ1-3; 7 nucleotides align to TRBD1. CDR1 MDHEN and CDR2 SYDVKM come from the germline V gene. CDR3 length: 16 amino acids. V gave up 8 bases and J gave up 0 bases; unmatched junction bases: 10. CDR3 sequence (DNA): TGTGCCAGCTCCCCGGGAGGGGGCTTCTCTGGAAACACCATATATTTT. It codes for CASSPGGGFSGNTIYF.

The chain carries TRBV5-4 and TRBJ1-2, with D uncertain. CDR1 is SGHNT and CDR2 is YYREEE in the germline V gene (reference sequence). Trimming removed 2 bases at V and 1 base at J, with 18 bases between. The CDR3 has 17 amino acids. In DNA, the CDR3 is TGTGCCAGCAGCTTAGAAGGCGCGGGCACTATTAACTATGGCTACACCTTC. Protein product: CASSLEGAGTINYGYTF.

This clone was observed once. This chain connects TRBV6-5 to TRBJ1-1, with D perhaps matching TRBD1 (5 bases). This CDR3 has 13 amino acids. V lost 5 bases and J 2 bases, leaving 9 bases between the germline ends. Germline V gene lookup returns CDR1 MNHEY and CDR2 SVGAGI. CDR3 in amino acids: CASSPGHNTEAFF. Here the CDR3 DNA reads TGTGCCAGCAGTCCAGGACATAACACTGAAGCTTTCTTT.

The chain recombines TRBV7-2 with TRBJ1-6, with a possible D match to TRBD1 (5 bases). V lost 3 bases and J 10 bases, leaving 19 bases between the germline ends. The CDR3 is made up of 16 amino acids. Germline V gene sequence: CDR1 SGHTA, CDR2 FQGNSA. CDR3 residues: CASSFHGSGGGSPLHF. DNA for the CDR3: TGTGCCAGCAGCTTCCATGGTTCGGGGGGGGGATCACCCCTCCACTTT. The full variable domain, with the rest looked up from reference TRBV7-2 and TRBJ1-6, is GAGVSQSPSNKVTEKGKDVELRCDPISGHTALYWYRQSLGQGLEFLIYFQGNSAPDKSGLPSDRFSAERTGGSVSTLTIQRTQQEDSAVYLCASSFHGSGGGSPLHFGNGTRLTVT.